The clone carrying this TCR beta chain appeared once. This sample is part of a study of blood T cell repertoires in COVID-19. Study as a whole: Specimens from acute and convalescent COVID-19 originated in the United States, Italy and Spain. Sample material is recorded as cDNA or gDNA derived from T cells, B-cell-depleted T cells, or PBMCs.

Germline V CDR1 and CDR2: ENHRY, SYGVKD. The germline V and J ends were trimmed by 6 bases and 5 bases, with 11 bases remaining between them. The CDR3 length is 14 residues. As processed by the authors: Estimation of nucleated cell counts was performed using reference gene primer amplification. Sequenced by immunoSEQ multiplex PCR; TCRdb stores in-frame clones only, minus some. V, J and clone size reflect that table, while D and trimming were determined from the DNA. The table has around 160,000 clones, almost 90% seen once. This TCR was sampled from a human donor in a cohort sampled during active COVID-19. V gene TRBV10-3 combines with J gene TRBJ1-6; maybe TRBD1 (6 bases). The source material was peripheral blood. The CDR3 DNA follows: TGTGCCATCAGCCAGACAGGCAATAATTCACCCCTCCACTTT. It specifies CAISQTGNNSPLHF.